The text below deals with one TCR beta chain. Its antigen is undetermined. This sample was taken from a study of cytomegalovirus exposure and HLA in healthy donors. The study's findings and limits: Later on, a genetic analysis was performed. It linked a missense variant in DCLRE1C with V- and J-gene trimming of TCR beta.

The PCR used 60 Vbeta and 13 Jbeta primers. TCRdb's copy holds only in-frame clones and misses some; the assay was immunoSEQ multiplex PCR. The table records about 200,000 clones, roughly 83% of them present only once. At sampling all donors were nominally healthy, likely with unrecorded immune exposures. The TCR comes from a male donor in good health and CMV-seropositive. Sequenced sample: PBMCs.

CDR3 loop: CASSSPGSSTDTQYF. Here the CDR3 DNA reads TGTGCCAGCAGTTCCCCAGGCAGCTCCACAGATACGCAGTATTTT. J is TRBJ2-3 and V is TRBV28; D remains ambiguous. The CDR3 is made up of 15 amino acids. From germline, CDR1 is MDHEN and CDR2 SYDVKM. V was clipped by 4 bases and J by 2 bases, with 13 bases between them.